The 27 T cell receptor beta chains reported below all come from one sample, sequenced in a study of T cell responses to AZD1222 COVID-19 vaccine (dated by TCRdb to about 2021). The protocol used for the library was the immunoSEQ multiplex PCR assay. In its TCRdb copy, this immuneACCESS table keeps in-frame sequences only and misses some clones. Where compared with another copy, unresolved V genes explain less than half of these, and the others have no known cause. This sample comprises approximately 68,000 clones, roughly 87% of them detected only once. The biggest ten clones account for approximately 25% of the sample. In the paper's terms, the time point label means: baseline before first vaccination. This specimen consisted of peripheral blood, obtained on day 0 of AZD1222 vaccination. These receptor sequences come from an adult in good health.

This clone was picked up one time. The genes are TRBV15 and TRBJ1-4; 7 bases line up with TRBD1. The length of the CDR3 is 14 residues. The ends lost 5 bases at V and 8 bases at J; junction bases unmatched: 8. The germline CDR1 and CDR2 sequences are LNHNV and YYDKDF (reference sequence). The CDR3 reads CATSDDREAEKLFF. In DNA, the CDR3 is TGTGCCACCAGCGACGACAGGGAGGCGGAAAAACTGTTTTTT.

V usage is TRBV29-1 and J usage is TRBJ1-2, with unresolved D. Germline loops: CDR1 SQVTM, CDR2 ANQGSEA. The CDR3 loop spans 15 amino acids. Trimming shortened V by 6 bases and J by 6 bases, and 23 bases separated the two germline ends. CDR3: CSVTPKLPSGDGYTF. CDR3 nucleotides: TGCAGCGTAACCCCAAAGTTACCAAGTGGAGATGGCTACACCTTC.

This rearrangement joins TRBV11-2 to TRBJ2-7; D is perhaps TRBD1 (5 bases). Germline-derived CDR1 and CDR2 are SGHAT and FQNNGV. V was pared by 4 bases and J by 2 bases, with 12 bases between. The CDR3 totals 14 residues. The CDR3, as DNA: TGTGCCAGCAGCTCGCAGGGTCAGGCCTACGAGCAGTACTTC. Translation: CASSSQGQAYEQYF.

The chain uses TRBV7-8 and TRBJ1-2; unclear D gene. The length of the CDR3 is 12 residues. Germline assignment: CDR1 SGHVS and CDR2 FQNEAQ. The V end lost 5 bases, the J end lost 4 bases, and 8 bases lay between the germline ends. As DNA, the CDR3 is TGTGCCAGCAGCCTCAGGACCTATGGCTACACCTTC. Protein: CASSLRTYGYTF.

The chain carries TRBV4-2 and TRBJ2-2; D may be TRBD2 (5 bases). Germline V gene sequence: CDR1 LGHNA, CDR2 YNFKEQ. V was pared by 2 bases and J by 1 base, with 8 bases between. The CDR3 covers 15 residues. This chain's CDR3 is CASSQKAENTGELFF. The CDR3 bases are TGTGCCAGCAGCCAAAAAGCGGAGAACACCGGGGAGCTGTTTTTT.

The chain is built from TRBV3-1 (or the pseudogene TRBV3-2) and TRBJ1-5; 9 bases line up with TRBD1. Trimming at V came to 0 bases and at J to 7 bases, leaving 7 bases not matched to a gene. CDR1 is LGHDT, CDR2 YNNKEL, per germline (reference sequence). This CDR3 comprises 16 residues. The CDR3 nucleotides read TGTGCCAGCAGCCAAGATCCGGGACAGGGCCAACAGCCCCAGCATTTT. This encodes CASSQDPGQGQQPQHF.

In DNA form, the CDR3 reads TGTGCCAGCAGCTTATCGTATAGATCACCCCTCCACTTT. Its protein product is CASSLSYRSPLHF. This chain connects TRBV7-2 to TRBJ1-6; no clear D. CDR1 and CDR2 from the germline V gene are SGHTA and FQGNSA. The V end lost 2 bases, the J end lost 10 bases, and 9 bases lay between the germline ends. The CDR3 is 13 amino acids.

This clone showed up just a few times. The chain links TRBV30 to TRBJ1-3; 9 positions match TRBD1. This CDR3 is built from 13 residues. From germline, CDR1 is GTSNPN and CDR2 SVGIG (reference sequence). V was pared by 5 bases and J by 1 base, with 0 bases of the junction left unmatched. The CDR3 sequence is CAWGTGSGNTIYF. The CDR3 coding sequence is TGTGCCTGGGGGACAGGGTCTGGAAACACCATATATTTT.

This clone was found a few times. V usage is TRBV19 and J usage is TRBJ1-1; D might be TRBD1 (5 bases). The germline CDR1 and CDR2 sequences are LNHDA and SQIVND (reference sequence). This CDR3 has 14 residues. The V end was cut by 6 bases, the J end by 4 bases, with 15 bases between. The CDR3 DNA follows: TGTGCCAGTAGGAGACCGGGGGGGGGCACTGAAGCTTTCTTT. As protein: CASRRPGGGTEAFF. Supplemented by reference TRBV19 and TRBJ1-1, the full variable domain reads DGGITQSPKYLFRKEGQNVTLSCEQNLNHDAMYWYRQDPGQGLRLIYYSQIVNDFQKGDIAEGYSVSREKKESFPLTVTSAQKNPTAFYLCASRRPGGGTEAFFGQGTRLTVV.

In DNA, the CDR3 is TGCGCCAGCAGCGAGAGGGTTTTAGAGACCCAGTACTTC. Its translation: CASSERVLETQYF. This chain links TRBV5-1 with TRBJ2-5; TRBD2 might be the D (5 bases). V lost 4 bases, J lost 4 bases, and 11 bases lay in between. This CDR3 has 13 residues. Germline CDR1 SGHRS, CDR2 YFSETQ.

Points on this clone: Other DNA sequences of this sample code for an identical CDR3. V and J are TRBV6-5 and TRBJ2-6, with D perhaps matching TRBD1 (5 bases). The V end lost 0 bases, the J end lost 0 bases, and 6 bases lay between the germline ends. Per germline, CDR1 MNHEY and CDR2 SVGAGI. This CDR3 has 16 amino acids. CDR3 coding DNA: TGTGCCAGCAGTTACTCTGACAGCTCTGGGGCCAACGTCCTGACTTTC. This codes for CASSYSDSSGANVLTF.

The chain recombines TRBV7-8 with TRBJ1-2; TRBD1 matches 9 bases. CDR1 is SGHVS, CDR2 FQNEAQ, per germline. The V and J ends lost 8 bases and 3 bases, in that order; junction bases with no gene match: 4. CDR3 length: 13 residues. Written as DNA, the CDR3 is TGTGCCAGCGGCCGGGACAGGGACTATGGCTACACCTTC. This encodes CASGRDRDYGYTF.

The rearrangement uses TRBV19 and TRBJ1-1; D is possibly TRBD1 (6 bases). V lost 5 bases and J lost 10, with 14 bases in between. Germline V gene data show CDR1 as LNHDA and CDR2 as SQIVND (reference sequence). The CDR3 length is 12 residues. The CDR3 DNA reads TGTGCCAGTAGTCAGGGGCTGGAAGGAGCTTTCTTT. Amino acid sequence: CASSQGLEGAFF.

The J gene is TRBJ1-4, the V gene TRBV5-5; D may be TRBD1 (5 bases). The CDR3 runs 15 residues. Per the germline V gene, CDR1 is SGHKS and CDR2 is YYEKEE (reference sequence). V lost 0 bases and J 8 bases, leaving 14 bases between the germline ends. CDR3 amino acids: CASSLGGANNEKLFF. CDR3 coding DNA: TGTGCCAGCAGCTTGGGCGGGGCAAACAACGAAAAACTGTTTTTT.

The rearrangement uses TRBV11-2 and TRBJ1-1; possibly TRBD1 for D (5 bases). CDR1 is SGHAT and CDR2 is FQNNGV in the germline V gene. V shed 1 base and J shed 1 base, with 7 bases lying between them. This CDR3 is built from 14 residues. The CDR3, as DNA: TGTGCCAGCAGCTTAGTGGGGGGGAACACTGAAGCTTTCTTT. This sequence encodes CASSLVGGNTEAFF.

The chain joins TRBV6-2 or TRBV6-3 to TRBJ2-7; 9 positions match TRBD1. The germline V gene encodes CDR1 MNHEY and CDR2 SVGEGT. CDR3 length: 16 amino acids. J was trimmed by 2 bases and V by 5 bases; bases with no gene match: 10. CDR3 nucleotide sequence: TGTGCCAGCAGTAAGGGGACAGGGTATGGAACCTACGAGCAGTACTTC. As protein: CASSKGTGYGTYEQYF.

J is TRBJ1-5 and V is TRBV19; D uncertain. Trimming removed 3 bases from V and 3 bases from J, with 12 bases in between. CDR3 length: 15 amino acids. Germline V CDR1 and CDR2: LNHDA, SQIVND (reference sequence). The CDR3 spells CASSIKINNNQPQHF. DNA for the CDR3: TGTGCCAGTAGTATTAAGATAAACAACAATCAGCCCCAGCATTTT.

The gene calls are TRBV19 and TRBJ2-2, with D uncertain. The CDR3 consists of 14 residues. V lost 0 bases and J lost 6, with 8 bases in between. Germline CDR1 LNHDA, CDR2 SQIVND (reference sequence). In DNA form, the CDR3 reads TGTGCCAGTAGTATAGATCTTACCGCCGGGGAGCTGTTTTTT. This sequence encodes CASSIDLTAGELFF.

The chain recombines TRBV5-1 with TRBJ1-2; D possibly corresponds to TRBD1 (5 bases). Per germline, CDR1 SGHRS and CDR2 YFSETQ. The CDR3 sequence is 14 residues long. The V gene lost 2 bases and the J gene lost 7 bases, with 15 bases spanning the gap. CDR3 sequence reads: CASSLPGPRAGYTF. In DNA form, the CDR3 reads TGCGCCAGCAGCTTACCGGGACCCAGAGCTGGCTACACCTTC.

The chain's CDR3 is CASSQLFGGDTGELFF. The CDR3 bases are TGTGCCAGCAGCCAGCTATTCGGGGGGGACACCGGGGAGCTGTTTTTT. This sequence joins TRBV3-1 (or the pseudogene TRBV3-2) and TRBJ2-2; 8 bases line up with TRBD2. Germline CDR1 and CDR2: LGHDT and YNNKEL (reference sequence). V lost 3 bases and J lost 3; bases outside the gene matches: 6. The CDR3 loop spans 16 amino acids.

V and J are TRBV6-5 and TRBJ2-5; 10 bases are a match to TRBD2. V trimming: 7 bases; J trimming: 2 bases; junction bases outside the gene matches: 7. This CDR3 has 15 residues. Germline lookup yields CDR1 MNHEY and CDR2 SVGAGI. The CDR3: CASTTRTSGQETQYF. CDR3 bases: TGTGCCAGCACCACTAGGACTAGCGGACAAGAGACCCAGTACTTC.

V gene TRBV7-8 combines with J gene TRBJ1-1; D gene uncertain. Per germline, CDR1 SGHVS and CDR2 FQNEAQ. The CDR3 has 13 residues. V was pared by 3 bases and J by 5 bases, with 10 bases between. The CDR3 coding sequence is TGTGCCAGCAGCTTGGCAGTGGGGACTGAAGCTTTCTTT. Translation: CASSLAVGTEAFF.

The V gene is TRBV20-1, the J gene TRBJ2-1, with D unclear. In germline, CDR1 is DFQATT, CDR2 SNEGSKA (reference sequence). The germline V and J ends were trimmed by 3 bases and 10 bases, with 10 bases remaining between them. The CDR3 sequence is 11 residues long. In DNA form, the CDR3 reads TGCAGTGCTAGCAAACGAGAGGAGCAGTTCTTC. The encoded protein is CSASKREEQFF.

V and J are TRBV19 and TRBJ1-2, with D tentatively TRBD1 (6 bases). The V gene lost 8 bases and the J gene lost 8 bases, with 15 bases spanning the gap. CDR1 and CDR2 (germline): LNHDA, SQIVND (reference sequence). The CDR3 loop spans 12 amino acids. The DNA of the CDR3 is TGTGCCAGTCAACAGGGTACCAGCGGCTACACCTTC. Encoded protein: CASQQGTSGYTF.

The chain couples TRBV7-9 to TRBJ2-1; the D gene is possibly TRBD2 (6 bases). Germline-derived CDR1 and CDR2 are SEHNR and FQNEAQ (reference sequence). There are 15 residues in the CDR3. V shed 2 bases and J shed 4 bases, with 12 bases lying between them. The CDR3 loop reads CASSLMVGTYNEQFF. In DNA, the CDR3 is TGTGCCAGCAGCTTAATGGTCGGGACTTACAATGAGCAGTTCTTC.

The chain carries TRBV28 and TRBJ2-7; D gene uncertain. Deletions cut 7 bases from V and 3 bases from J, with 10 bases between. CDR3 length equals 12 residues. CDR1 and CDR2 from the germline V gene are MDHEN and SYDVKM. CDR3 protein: CASTAELYEQYF. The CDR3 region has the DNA TGTGCCAGCACTGCGGAGCTCTACGAGCAGTACTTC.

For the CDR3, the DNA is TGTGCCAGCAGCCAAGATCTTAATCAGCCCCAGCATTTT. Translation: CASSQDLNQPQHF. The rearrangement uses TRBV4-2 and TRBJ1-5; D remains ambiguous. The ends were cut back, 0 bases at V and 4 bases at J, with 4 bases in the middle. The CDR3 covers 13 residues. From germline, CDR1 is LGHNA and CDR2 YNFKEQ.